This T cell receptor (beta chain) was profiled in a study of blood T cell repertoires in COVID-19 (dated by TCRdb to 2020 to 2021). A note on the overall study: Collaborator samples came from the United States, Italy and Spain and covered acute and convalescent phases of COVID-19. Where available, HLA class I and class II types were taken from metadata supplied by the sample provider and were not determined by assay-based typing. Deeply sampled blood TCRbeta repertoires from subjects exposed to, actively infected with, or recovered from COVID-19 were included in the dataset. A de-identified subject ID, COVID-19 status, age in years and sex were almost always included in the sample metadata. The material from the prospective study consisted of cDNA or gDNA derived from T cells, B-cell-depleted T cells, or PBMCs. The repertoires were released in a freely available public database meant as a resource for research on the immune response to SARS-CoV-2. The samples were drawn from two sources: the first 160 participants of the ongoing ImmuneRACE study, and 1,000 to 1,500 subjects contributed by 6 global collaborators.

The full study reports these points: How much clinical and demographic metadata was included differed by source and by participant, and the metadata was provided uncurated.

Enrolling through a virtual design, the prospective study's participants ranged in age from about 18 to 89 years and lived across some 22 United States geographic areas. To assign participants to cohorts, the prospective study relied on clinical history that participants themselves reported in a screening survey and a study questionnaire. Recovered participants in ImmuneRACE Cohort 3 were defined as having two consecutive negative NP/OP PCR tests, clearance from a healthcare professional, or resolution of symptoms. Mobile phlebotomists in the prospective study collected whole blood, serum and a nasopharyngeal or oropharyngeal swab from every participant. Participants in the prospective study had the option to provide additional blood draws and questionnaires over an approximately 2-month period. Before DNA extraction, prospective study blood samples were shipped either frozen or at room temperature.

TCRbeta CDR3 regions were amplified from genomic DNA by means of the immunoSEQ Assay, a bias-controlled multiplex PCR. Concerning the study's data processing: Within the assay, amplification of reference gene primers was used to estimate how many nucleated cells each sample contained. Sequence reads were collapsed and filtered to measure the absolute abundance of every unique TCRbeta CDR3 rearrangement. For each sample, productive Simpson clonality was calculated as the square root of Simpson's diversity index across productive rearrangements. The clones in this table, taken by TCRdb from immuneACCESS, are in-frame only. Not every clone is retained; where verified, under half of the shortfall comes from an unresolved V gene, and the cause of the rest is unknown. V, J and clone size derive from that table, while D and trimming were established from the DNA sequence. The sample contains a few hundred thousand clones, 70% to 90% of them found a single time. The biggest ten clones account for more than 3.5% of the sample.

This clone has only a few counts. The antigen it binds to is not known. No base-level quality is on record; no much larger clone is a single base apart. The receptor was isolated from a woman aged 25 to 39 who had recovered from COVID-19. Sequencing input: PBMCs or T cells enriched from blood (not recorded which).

The CDR3 in this case is CATSDYARTNTGELFF. The DNA reads TGTGCCACCAGTGATTATGCGCGAACCAACACCGGGGAGCTGTTTTTT. The chain links TRBV24-1 with TRBJ2-2; the D gene cannot be named for sure. From the cysteine through the phenylalanine, the CDR3 covers 16 amino acids. CDR3 DNA is the only sequence kept; it has 48 bases, read in frame from the first base. From the germline V gene, CDR1 is KGHDR and CDR2 is SFDVKD. The junction carries 11 bases between V and J, which are trimmed by 2 bases and 2 bases respectively.